The 2 T cell receptor beta chains presented below share a single source sample, sequenced in a study of cytomegalovirus exposure and HLA in healthy donors. The PCR made use of 60 Vbeta and 13 Jbeta primers. Generated by immunoSEQ multiplex PCR, the TCRdb table keeps only in-frame clones and is missing some. The data contain around 170,000 clones, about 81% of them seen just once; the ten biggest clones take up about 1.6%. Material for sequencing was PBMCs. All receptors derive from a man aged 40-49 years in good health and CMV-seronegative.

Only one count was recorded for this clone. The rearrangement joins TRBV4-3 to TRBJ1-4; 8 positions agree with TRBD1. Germline V CDR1 and CDR2: LGHNA, YSLEER. This CDR3 has 14 residues. V lost 4 bases to trimming and J lost 7 bases; unmatched junction nucleotides: 5. In DNA, the CDR3 is TGCGCCAGCAGCCCCTGGACAGGGAGTGAAAAACTGTTTTTT. This gives the protein CASSPWTGSEKLFF.

The V and J genes are TRBV5-1 and TRBJ2-3, with 14 bases lining up with TRBD2. Losses at the gene ends were 4 bases for V and 5 bases for J; bases not matched to a gene: 3. Germline-derived CDR1 and CDR2 are SGHRS and YFSETQ. The CDR3 contains 15 residues. CDR3 bases: TGCGCCAGCAGCCTAGGACTAGCGGGGGGAGATACGCAGTATTTT. This gives the protein CASSLGLAGGDTQYF.